This T cell receptor (beta chain) is drawn from a study of vaccination and CD4 T cells after COVID-19. Overall study findings and caveats: In median terms, SARS-CoV-2-reactive clonotypes went from approximately 21 to 38, a nonsignificant rise.

The sample holds a few counts of this clonotype. Its antigen is not known. The V end was cut by 1 base, the J end by 4 bases, with 8 bases between. Germline assignment: CDR1 DFQATT and CDR2 SNEGSKA (reference sequence). The CDR3 has 13 residues. The Oncomine TCR Beta short-read assay sequenced DNA from cultured CD4+ T cells. TCRdb processed the PCR reads anew with MiXCR; each CDR3 protein has one entry. The data hold almost 25,000 distinct CDR3 sequences, with about 60% observed a single time. The treatment denotes: approximately nine-day PBMC culture with coronavirus spike peptide pools or control peptides (ViraFEST assay).

The gene calls are TRBV20-1 and TRBJ1-5; D remains unclear. The sequence was collected from a human donor who had recovered from COVID-19. Sequenced: CD4+ T cells from blood, cultured in vitro. In DNA, the CDR3 is TGCAGTGCTAGAGCGGGGAGTAATCAGCCCCAGCATTTT. This codes for CSARAGSNQPQHF.